A selection of T cell receptor beta chains follows, all from one sample in a study of T cell responses to AZD1222 COVID-19 vaccine. This table comes from immunoSEQ multiplex PCR, and its TCRdb copy is limited to in-frame clones, with some not included. The sample records 95,000 to 150,000 clones, more than 80% being singletons. The sample in question was peripheral blood, obtained 28 days after the second AZD1222 dose. These receptors all come from an adult who received the AZD1222 COVID-19 vaccine. Both conserved end residues are part of each CDR3. Fields, in order: clone size, J gene, V gene, CDR3 protein. Rows may omit the clone size; those that give it use once, few, many or a size class.

size: once; J: TRBJ2-3; V: TRBV5-1; CDR3: CASSPRQGGTDTQYF
size: -; J: TRBJ2-2; V: TRBV5-1; CDR3: CASSPPRTGNTGELFF
size: -; J: TRBJ1-1; V: TRBV4-2; CDR3: CASSLKIPDRVSMNTEAFF
size: -; J: TRBJ2-7; V: TRBV3-1/TRBV3-2; CDR3: CATWPGPRKYEQYF
size: -; J: TRBJ1-1; V: TRBV6-6; CDR3: CASSGQAYAEAFF
size: -; J: TRBJ2-2; V: TRBV4-1; CDR3: CASSIRDLNTGELFF
size: -; J: TRBJ1-1; V: TRBV10-3; CDR3: CAISEWGGGVEAFF
size: -; J: TRBJ2-7; V: TRBV6-5; CDR3: CASRPTSGPYEQYF
size: -; J: TRBJ1-2; V: TRBV10-3; CDR3: CAISESPEDGYTF
size: -; J: TRBJ1-2; V: TRBV7-9; CDR3: CASSLYGQPGYTF
size: -; J: TRBJ2-1; V: TRBV10-2; CDR3: CASRYSSYNEQFF
size: -; J: TRBJ1-2; V: TRBV28; CDR3: CASRNTDRVHGYTF
size: -; J: TRBJ1-2; V: TRBV7-2; CDR3: CASSLSGVGYTF
size: once; J: TRBJ1-2; V: TRBV6-5; CDR3: CASSYGARGGYGYTF
size: -; J: TRBJ1-6; V: TRBV6-5; CDR3: CASSYDPGLNSPLHF
size: once; J: TRBJ2-5; V: TRBV24-1; CDR3: CATSDSGLGGETQYF
size: -; J: TRBJ1-4; V: TRBV19; CDR3: CASSRTGGLDEKLFF
size: -; J: TRBJ2-7; V: TRBV4-1; CDR3: CASSQAKTGDYEQYF
size: -; J: TRBJ1-4; V: TRBV5-1; CDR3: CASSLVPGLGYELFF
size: -; J: TRBJ2-1; V: TRBV3-1/TRBV3-2; CDR3: CASSQGRVPEQFF
size: few; J: TRBJ1-1; V: TRBV6-5; CDR3: CASSSPRTWNTEAFF
size: -; J: TRBJ1-2; V: TRBV5-1; CDR3: CASSLAQGASGGRYTF
size: -; J: TRBJ2-1; V: TRBV5-1; CDR3: CASSLFIGGAVGEQFF
size: -; J: TRBJ1-5; V: TRBV3-1/TRBV3-2; CDR3: CASSLGNSNQPQHF
size: -; J: TRBJ2-2; V: TRBV5-1; CDR3: CASSLNWDALGGELFF
size: -; J: TRBJ1-1; V: TRBV19; CDR3: CASSLAGGMGTEAFF
size: -; J: TRBJ2-1; V: TRBV3-1/TRBV3-2; CDR3: CASSQDRWYREQFF
size: -; J: TRBJ1-5; V: TRBV19; CDR3: CASSRTGTVAQPQHF
size: -; J: TRBJ2-7; V: TRBV11-2; CDR3: CASSFTVGTSGGSTYEQYF
size: -; J: TRBJ1-1; V: TRBV4-1; CDR3: CASRLGLHTEAFF
size: -; J: TRBJ2-5; V: TRBV30; CDR3: CAWSGGLQETQYF
size: -; J: TRBJ1-1; V: TRBV11-2; CDR3: CASSSRVGAEAFF
size: once; J: TRBJ1-6; V: TRBV6-5; CDR3: CASSYSPTPPLHF
size: -; J: TRBJ1-6; V: TRBV5-4; CDR3: CASSSGTDNSPLHF
size: -; J: TRBJ2-5; V: TRBV28; CDR3: CASAGGQETQYF
size: -; J: TRBJ1-1; V: TRBV18; CDR3: CASVGGVMNTEAFF
size: -; J: TRBJ1-1; V: TRBV30; CDR3: CAWAQRGTEAFF
size: -; J: TRBJ2-3; V: TRBV3-1/TRBV3-2; CDR3: CASSLKAGSTDTQYF
size: few; J: TRBJ2-2; V: TRBV28; CDR3: CASSSGPTPGELFF
size: -; J: TRBJ2-7; V: TRBV24-1; CDR3: CATSESSYEQYF
size: -; J: TRBJ1-6; V: TRBV13; CDR3: CASSLGQGFSYNSPLHF
size: -; J: TRBJ1-5; V: TRBV27; CDR3: CASSAQGTIGNQPQHF
size: few; J: TRBJ2-7; V: TRBV5-6; CDR3: CASSRDRIYEQYF
size: -; J: TRBJ2-7; V: TRBV5-1; CDR3: CASSFSGTGAVEQYF
size: once; J: TRBJ2-5; V: TRBV6-5; CDR3: CASSYYGALSETQYF
size: -; J: TRBJ2-7; V: TRBV25-1; CDR3: CASRHSRGQGSYEQYF
size: once; J: TRBJ2-3; V: TRBV11-2; CDR3: CASRRIQGAGTDTQYF
size: -; J: TRBJ2-1; V: TRBV14; CDR3: CASSQGKGGFYNEQFF
size: -; J: TRBJ1-1; V: TRBV19; CDR3: CASTERLNTEAFF
size: -; J: TRBJ2-2; V: TRBV4-3; CDR3: CASSQEGYANTGELFF
size: -; J: TRBJ1-4; V: TRBV19; CDR3: CASSTGTGDEKLFF
size: -; J: TRBJ1-2; V: TRBV12-3/TRBV12-4; CDR3: CASSISLGGYTF
size: -; J: TRBJ1-4; V: TRBV11-2; CDR3: CASSPRQGVGEKLFF
size: -; J: TRBJ1-2; V: TRBV19; CDR3: CASSTSRDRGGNYGYTF
size: -; J: TRBJ2-1; V: TRBV3-1/TRBV3-2; CDR3: CASGGDRGVNEQFF
size: -; J: TRBJ2-5; V: TRBV5-4; CDR3: CASSSMTPGSLGETQYF
size: -; J: TRBJ1-2; V: TRBV5-4; CDR3: CASSLSTGIGGYTF